This TCR beta chain was documented in a study of T cells after posttransplantation cyclophosphamide. Findings of the study overall: Donor-recipient repertoire similarity was low at 1-2 months, rising over year one. Skin or GI-infiltrating T cells shared few TRB sequences with blood.

Method: immunoSEQ multiplex PCR; TCRdb's copy keeps in-frame clones and lacks some. Here the sample spans 30,000 or so clones, just over 85% being singletons. On the day of bone marrow donation, the related graft donor provided peripheral blood. The V end was cut by 0 bases, the J end by 3 bases, with 9 bases between. The CDR3 consists of 15 residues. Germline loops: CDR1 SGHRS, CDR2 YFSETQ. Details on this clone: Its target is not known.

This sequence originates from a man in his fifties. Sequencing was done on a sample of PBMCs. This chain connects TRBV5-1 to TRBJ2-2; D is undetermined. CDR3 in amino acids: CASSLEVGHTGELFF. The CDR3 region has the DNA TGCGCCAGCAGCTTGGAAGTCGGTCACACCGGGGAGCTGTTTTTT.